This T cell receptor (beta chain) is from a study of cytomegalovirus exposure and HLA in healthy donors. The CDR3 covers 19 residues. Germline values: CDR1 LNHNV, CDR2 YYDKDF (reference sequence). The V and J ends lost 2 bases and 5 bases, in that order; junction bases with no gene match: 19. Sequencing used immunoSEQ multiplex PCR; TCRdb keeps in-frame clones, though not all of them. The sample yields tens of thousands of clones, almost 97% seen once. To note about this clone: Antigen specificity is unknown.

The 120-subject validation cohort, separate from the approximately 630-subject first cohort, included the donors. The study, taken as a whole, reports: Cytomegalovirus association was assigned to 170 or so TCR beta chains.

Specimen: PBMCs. The chain recombines TRBV15 with TRBJ2-7; 9 nucleotides align to TRBD1. This TCR was sampled from a young man in good health and CMV-seropositive. The CDR3 is CATSRSPYEPGQGVHEQYF. CDR3 coding DNA: TGTGCCACCAGCAGATCTCCATATGAACCGGGACAGGGTGTCCACGAGCAGTACTTC.